This is a list of T cell receptor beta chains from one sample in a study of T cell changes during pregnancy in multiple sclerosis. Method: immunoSEQ multiplex PCR; TCRdb's copy keeps in-frame clones and lacks some. The table has tens of thousands of clones, approximately 91% seen once; the top ten hold around 1.8%. Sample: peripheral blood, taken after pregnancy. These receptors came from a female donor with multiple sclerosis, enrolled in a pregnancy study. The CDR3 runs from the conserved cysteine through the conserved F or W. D genes are given only for firm matches. Size is omitted from some rows. Given values are once, few, many or a class for expanded clones.

J gene	clone size	V gene	D gene	CDR3 protein	CDR3 DNA
TRBJ1-2	.	TRBV6-6	.	CASSYPGDYGYTF	TGTGCCAGCAGTTACCCCGGGGACTATGGCTACACCTTC
TRBJ1-2	.	TRBV9	.	CASSVGQGGGYTF	TGTGCCAGCAGCGTAGGTCAGGGTGGTGGCTACACCTTC
TRBJ2-3	.	TRBV7-9	TRBD1	CASPRQGAPDTQYF	TGTGCCAGCCCCAGACAGGGGGCCCCAGATACGCAGTATTTT
TRBJ1-1	.	TRBV5-4	TRBD1	CASSWTGVTEAFF	TGTGCCAGCAGCTGGACAGGGGTCACTGAAGCTTTCTTT
TRBJ1-5	.	TRBV6-6	.	CASSYTVHQPQHF	TGTGCCAGCAGTTACACGGTTCATCAGCCCCAGCATTTT
TRBJ1-2	.	TRBV28	TRBD1	CASSLLTQGGRGGGYTF	TGTGCCAGCAGTTTACTCACACAGGGGGGACGAGGCGGCGGCTACACCTTC
TRBJ2-1	.	TRBV12-5	.	CASGLGTAYNEQFF	TGTGCTAGTGGTTTGGGAACAGCTTACAATGAGCAGTTCTTC
TRBJ2-7	.	TRBV5-5	TRBD2	CASSPTPGGYEQYF	TGTGCCAGCAGCCCCACTCCGGGGGGGTACGAGCAGTACTTC
TRBJ2-5	few	TRBV6-1	TRBD2	CASSETSGGQETQYF	TGTGCCAGCAGCGAGACTAGCGGGGGCCAAGAGACCCAGTACTTC
TRBJ2-3	.	TRBV7-3	.	CASSSYTDTQYF	TGTGCCAGCAGCTCGTACACAGATACGCAGTATTTT
TRBJ2-7	.	TRBV30	TRBD1	CAWAQQGGHEQYF	TGTGCCTGGGCACAACAGGGGGGCCACGAGCAGTACTTC
TRBJ2-1	.	TRBV9	TRBD1	CASSVVGQGNNEQFF	TGTGCCAGCAGCGTAGTGGGACAGGGTAACAATGAGCAGTTCTTC
TRBJ2-2	.	TRBV6-4	.	CASSDSGGTGELFF	TGTGCCAGCAGTGACTCGGGGGGCACCGGGGAGCTGTTTTTT
TRBJ2-5	.	TRBV19	.	CATQGGGKRGETQYF	TGTGCCACCCAGGGGGGTGGCAAAAGGGGGGAGACCCAGTACTTC
TRBJ1-1	.	TRBV5-1	.	CASSLISGGRGTEAFF	TGCGCCAGCAGCTTGATTAGCGGGGGCCGGGGCACTGAAGCTTTCTTT
TRBJ2-3	.	TRBV19	TRBD2	CASSIGPGGSTDTQYF	TGTGCCAGTAGTATCGGTCCGGGGGGGAGCACAGATACGCAGTATTTT
TRBJ2-7	.	TRBV7-8	.	CASSLSLNYEQYF	TGTGCCAGCAGCTTATCCCTTAATTACGAGCAGTACTTC